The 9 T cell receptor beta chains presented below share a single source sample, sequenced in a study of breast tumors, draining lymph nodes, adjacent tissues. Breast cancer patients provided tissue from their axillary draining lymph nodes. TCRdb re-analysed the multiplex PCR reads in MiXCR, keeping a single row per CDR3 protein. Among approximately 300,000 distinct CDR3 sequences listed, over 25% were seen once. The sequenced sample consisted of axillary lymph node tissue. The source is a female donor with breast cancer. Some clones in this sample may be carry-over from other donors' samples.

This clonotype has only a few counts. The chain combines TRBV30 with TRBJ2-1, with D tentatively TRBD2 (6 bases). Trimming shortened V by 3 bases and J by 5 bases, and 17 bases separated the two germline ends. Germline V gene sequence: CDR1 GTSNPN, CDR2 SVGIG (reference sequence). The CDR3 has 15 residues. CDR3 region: CAWSAGERANNEQFF. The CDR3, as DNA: TGTGCCTGGAGCGCCGGCGAGCGGGCTAACAATGAGCAGTTCTTC. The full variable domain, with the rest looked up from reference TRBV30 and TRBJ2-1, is SQTIHQWPATLVQPVGSPLSLECTVEGTSNPNLYWYRQAAGRGLQLLFYSVGIGQISSEVPQNLSASRPQDRQFILSSKKLLLSDSGFYLCAWSAGERANNEQFFGPGTRLTVL.

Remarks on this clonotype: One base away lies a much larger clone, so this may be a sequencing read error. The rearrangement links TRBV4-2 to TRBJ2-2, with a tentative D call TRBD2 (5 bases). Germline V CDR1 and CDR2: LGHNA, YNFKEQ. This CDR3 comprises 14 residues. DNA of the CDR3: TGTGCCAGCAGCCAAGAGGTTTTCACCGGGGAGCCGTTTTTT. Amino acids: CASSQEVFTGEPFF.

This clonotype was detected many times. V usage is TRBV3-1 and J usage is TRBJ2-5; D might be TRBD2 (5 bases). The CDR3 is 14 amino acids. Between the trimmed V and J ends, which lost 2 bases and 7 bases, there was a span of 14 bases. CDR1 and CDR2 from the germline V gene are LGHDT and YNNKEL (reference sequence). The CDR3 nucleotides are TGTGCCAGCAGCCAACGGACGGGCCGGGGGACCCAGTACTTC. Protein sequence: CASSQRTGRGTQYF.

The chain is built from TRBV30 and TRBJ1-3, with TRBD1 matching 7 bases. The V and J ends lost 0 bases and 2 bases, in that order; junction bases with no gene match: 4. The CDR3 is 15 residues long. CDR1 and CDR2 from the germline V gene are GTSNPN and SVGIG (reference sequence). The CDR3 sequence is CAWSVPGGAGNTIYF. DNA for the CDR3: TGTGCCTGGAGTGTCCCAGGGGGAGCTGGAAACACCATATATTTT. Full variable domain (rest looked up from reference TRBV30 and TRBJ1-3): SQTIHQWPATLVQPVGSPLSLECTVEGTSNPNLYWYRQAAGRGLQLLFYSVGIGQISSEVPQNLSASRPQDRQFILSSKKLLLSDSGFYLCAWSVPGGAGNTIYFGEGSWLTVV.

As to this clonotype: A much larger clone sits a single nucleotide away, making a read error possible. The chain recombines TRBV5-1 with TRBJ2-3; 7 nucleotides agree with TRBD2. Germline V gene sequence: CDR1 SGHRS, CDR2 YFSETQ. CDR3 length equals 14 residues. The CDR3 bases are TGCGCCAGCCTGCGGGAGCAGGCCACAGGTACGCAGTATTTT. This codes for CASLREQATGTQYF.

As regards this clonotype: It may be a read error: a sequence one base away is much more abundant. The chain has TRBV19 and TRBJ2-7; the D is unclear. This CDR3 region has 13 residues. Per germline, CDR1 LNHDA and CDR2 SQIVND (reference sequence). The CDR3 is CAGSGVASYEQYF. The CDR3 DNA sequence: TGTGCCGGTAGTGGGGTAGCATCCTACGAGCAGTACTTC. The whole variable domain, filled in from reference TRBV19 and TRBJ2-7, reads DGGITQSPKYLFRKEGQNVTLSCEQNLNHDAMYWYRQDPGQGLRLIYYSQIVNDFQKGDIAEGYSVSREKKESFPLTVTSAQKNPTAFYLCAGSGVASYEQYFGPGTRLTVT.

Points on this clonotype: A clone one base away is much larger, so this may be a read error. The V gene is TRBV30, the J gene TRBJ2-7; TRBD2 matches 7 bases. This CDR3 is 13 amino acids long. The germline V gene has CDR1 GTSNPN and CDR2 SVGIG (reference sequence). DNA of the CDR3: TGTACCTGGTCTCGAGGGAGGGCCTACGAGCAGTACTTC. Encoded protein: CTWSRGRAYEQYF.

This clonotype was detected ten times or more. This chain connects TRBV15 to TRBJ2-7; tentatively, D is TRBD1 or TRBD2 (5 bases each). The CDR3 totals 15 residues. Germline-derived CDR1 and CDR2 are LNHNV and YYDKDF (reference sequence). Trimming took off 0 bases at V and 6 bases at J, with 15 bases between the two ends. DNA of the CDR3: TGTGCCACCAGCAGAGATACCGGCGTTGGGGGCGAGCAGTACTTC. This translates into CATSRDTGVGGEQYF.

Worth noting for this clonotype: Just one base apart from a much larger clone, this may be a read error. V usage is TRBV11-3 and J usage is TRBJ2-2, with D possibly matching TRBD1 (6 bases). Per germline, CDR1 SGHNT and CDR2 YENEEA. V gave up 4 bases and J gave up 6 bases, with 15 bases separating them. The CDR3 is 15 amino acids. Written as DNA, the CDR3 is TGTGCCAGCAGCTCCGCATACAGGGCCGCCGGGGAGCTGTTTTTT. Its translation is CASSSAYRAAGELFF.